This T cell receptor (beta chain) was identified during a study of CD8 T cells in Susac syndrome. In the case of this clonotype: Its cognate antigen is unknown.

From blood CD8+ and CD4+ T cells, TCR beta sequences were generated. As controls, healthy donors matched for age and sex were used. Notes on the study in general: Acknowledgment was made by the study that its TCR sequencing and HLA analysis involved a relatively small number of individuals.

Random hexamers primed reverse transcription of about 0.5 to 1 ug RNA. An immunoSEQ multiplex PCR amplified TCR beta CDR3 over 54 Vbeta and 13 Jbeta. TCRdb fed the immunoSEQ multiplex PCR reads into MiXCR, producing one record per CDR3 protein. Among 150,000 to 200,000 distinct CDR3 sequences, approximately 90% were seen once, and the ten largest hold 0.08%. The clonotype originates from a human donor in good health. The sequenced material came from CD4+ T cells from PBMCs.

CDR3 coding DNA: TGTGCCAGCAGCGACTTAGGGAGTTACGAGCAGTACTTC. Amino acid sequence: CASSDLGSYEQYF. This chain connects TRBV3-1 to TRBJ2-7, with D perhaps matching TRBD2 (5 bases). V was shortened by 5 bases and J by 4 bases, with 12 bases between the two germline ends. CDR1 and CDR2 (germline): LGHDT, YNNKEL (reference sequence). The CDR3 length is 13 residues.